These 3 T cell receptor beta chains were sequenced from one sample in a study of cytomegalovirus exposure and HLA in healthy donors. Both 60 Vbeta primers and 13 Jbeta primers went into the PCR. Libraries were prepared by immunoSEQ multiplex PCR; TCRdb keeps only in-frame clonotypes and omits some of them. The sample lists approximately 150,000 clones, roughly three quarters occurring once. The sample taken for sequencing was PBMCs. Receptors were obtained from a male donor in good health and CMV-seronegative.

CDR3 protein: CASMLTSGGLTDTQYF. CDR3 sequence (DNA): TGTGCCAGCATGTTAACTAGCGGGGGGTTGACAGATACGCAGTATTTT. The gene calls are TRBV7-9 and TRBJ2-3; 12 positions agree with TRBD2. Germline V lookup: CDR1 SEHNR, CDR2 FQNEAQ (reference sequence). CDR3 size: 16 residues. V was pared by 7 bases and J by 3 bases, with 8 bases of the junction left unmatched.

The V call is TRBV5-1, the J call TRBJ1-4, with a possible D match to TRBD1 (5 bases). The length of the CDR3 is 13 residues. Per germline, CDR1 SGHRS and CDR2 YFSETQ. Trimming shortened V by 5 bases and J by 8 bases, and 13 bases separated the two germline ends. As DNA, the CDR3 is TGCGCCAGCAGGTGGAGGGACGGAGAAAAACTGTTTTTT. The encoded protein is CASRWRDGEKLFF.

This chain joins TRBV27 and TRBJ2-5; 9 positions agree with TRBD2. With V trimmed by 5 bases and J by 4 bases, 8 bases remained unmatched. Germline CDR1 reads MNHEY; CDR2 reads SMNVEV (reference sequence). The CDR3 is 15 amino acids. CDR3 loop: CASSRKTSGGETQYF. Here the CDR3 DNA reads TGTGCCAGCAGTCGCAAGACTAGCGGTGGAGAGACCCAGTACTTC.